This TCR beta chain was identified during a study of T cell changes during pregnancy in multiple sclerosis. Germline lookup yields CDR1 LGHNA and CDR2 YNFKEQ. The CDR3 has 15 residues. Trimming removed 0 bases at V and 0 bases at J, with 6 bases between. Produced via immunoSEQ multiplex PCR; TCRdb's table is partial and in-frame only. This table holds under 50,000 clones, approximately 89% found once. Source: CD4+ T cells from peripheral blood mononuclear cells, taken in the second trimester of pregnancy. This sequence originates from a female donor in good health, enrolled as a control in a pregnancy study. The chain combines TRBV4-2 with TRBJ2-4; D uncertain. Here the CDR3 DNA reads TGTGCCAGCAGCCAAGATCAACTAGCCAAAAACATTCAGTACTTC. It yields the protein CASSQDQLAKNIQYF.